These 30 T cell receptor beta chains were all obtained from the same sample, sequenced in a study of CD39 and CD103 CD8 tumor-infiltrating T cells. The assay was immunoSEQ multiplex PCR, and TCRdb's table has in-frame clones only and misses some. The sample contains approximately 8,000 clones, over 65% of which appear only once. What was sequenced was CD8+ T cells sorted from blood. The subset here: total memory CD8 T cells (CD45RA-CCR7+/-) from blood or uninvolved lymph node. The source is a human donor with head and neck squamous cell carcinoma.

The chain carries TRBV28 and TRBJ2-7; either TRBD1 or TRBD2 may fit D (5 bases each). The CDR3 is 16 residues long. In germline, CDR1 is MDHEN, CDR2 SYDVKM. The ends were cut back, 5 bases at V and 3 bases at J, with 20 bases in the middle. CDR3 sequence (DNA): TGTGCCAGCAGTCCTCGACTCGGGACGGGCTACTACGAGCAGTACTTC. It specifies CASSPRLGTGYYEQYF.

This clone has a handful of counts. The CDR3 DNA sequence: TGCGCCAGCAGCCAAGACATTAGCGGGCCCACCTACGAGCAGTACTTC. It encodes CASSQDISGPTYEQYF. The rearrangement uses TRBV4-3 and TRBJ2-7; 7 bases line up with TRBD2. Germline assignment: CDR1 LGHNA and CDR2 YSLEER. The CDR3 runs 16 residues. Trimming took 0 bases from V and 2 from J; bases not matched to a gene: 7.

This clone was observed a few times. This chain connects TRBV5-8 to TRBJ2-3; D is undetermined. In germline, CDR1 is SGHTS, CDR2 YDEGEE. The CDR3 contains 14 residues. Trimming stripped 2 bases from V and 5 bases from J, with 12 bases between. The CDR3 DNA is TGTGCCAGCAGCTTACGGACCGTCTTAGATACGCAGTATTTT. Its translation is CASSLRTVLDTQYF.

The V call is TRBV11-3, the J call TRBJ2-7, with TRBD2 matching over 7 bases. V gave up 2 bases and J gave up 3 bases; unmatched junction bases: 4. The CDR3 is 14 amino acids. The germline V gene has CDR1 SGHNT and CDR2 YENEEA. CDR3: CASSLSGINYEQYF. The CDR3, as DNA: TGTGCCAGCAGCTTAAGCGGGATCAACTACGAGCAGTACTTC.

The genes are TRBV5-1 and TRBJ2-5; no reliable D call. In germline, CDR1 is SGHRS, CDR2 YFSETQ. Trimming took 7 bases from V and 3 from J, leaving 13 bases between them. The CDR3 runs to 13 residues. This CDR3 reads CASCGPRKETQYF. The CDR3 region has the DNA TGCGCCAGCTGCGGACCCCGCAAAGAGACCCAGTACTTC.

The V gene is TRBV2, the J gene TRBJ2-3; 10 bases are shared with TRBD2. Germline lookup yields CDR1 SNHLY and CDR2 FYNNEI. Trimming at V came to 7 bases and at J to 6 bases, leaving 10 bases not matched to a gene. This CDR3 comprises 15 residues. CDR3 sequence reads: CASTHLAGVSDTQYF. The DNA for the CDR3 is TGTGCCAGCACCCATCTAGCGGGAGTTTCGGATACGCAGTATTTT.

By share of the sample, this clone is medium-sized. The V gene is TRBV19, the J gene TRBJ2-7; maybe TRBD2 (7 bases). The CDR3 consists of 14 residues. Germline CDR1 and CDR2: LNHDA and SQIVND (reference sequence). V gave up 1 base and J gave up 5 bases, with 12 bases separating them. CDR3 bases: TGTGCCAGTAGTATAGTGGCGGGGGCCCACGAGCAGTACTTC. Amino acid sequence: CASSIVAGAHEQYF.

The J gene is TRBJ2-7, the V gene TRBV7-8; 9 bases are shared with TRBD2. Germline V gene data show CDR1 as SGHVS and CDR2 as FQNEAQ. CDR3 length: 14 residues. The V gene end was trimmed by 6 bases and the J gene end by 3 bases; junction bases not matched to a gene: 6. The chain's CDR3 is CASSYGTSSYEQYF. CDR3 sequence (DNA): TGTGCCAGCAGTTACGGGACTAGCAGCTACGAGCAGTACTTC.

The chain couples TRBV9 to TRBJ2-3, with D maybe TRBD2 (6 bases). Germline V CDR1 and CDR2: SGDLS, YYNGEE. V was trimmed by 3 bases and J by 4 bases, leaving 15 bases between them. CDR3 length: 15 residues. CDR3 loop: CASSAEGRNSDTQYF. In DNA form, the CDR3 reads TGTGCCAGCAGCGCGGAGGGCCGAAATTCAGATACGCAGTATTTT.

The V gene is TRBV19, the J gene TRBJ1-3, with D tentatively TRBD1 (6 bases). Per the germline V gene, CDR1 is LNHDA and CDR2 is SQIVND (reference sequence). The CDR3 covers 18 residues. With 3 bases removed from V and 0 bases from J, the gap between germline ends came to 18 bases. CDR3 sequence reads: CASSIFWAGEGSGNTIYF. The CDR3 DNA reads TGTGCCAGTAGTATTTTTTGGGCAGGGGAAGGCTCTGGAAACACCATATATTTT.

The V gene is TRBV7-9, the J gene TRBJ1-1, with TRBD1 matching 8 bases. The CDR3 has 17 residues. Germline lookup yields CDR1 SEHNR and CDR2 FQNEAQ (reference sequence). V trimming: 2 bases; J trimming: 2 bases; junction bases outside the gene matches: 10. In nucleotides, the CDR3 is TGTGCCAGCAGCTTAACCCCACCGGGACAGGTAAACACTGAAGCTTTCTTT. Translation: CASSLTPPGQVNTEAFF. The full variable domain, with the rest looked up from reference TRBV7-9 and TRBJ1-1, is DTGVSQNPRHKITKRGQNVTFRCDPISEHNRLYWYRQTLGQGPEFLTYFQNEAQLEKSRLLSDRFSAERPKGSFSTLEIQRTEQGDSAMYLCASSLTPPGQVNTEAFFGQGTRLTVV.

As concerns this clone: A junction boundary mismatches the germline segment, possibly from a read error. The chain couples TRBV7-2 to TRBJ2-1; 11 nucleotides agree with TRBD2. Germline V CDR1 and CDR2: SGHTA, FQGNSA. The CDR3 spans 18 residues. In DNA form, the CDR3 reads TGTGCCAGCAGCTTAGCGCCTTTTAGCGGGGGGGCCTATAATGAGCAGTTCTTC. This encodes CASSLAPFSGGAYNEQFF. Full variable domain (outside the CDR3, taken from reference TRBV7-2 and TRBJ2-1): GAGVSQSPSNKVTEKGKDVELRCDPISGHTALYWYRQSLGQGLEFLIYFQGNSAPDKSGLPSDRFSAERTGGSVSTLTIQRTQQEDSAVYLCASSLAPFSGGAYNEQFFGPGTRLTVL.

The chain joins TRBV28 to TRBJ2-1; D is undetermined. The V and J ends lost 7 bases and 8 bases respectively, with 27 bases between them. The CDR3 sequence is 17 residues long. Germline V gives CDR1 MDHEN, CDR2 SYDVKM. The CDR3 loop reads CASTPLGSSHFGDEQFF. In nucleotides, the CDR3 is TGTGCCAGCACCCCCCTGGGTAGCTCACACTTCGGAGATGAGCAGTTCTTC.

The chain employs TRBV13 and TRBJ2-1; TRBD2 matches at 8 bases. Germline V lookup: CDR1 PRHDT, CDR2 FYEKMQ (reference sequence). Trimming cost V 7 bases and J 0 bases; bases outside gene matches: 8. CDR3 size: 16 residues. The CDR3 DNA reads TGTGCCAGCACCTCGATTCGGGGGGGCTCCTACAATGAGCAGTTCTTC. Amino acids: CASTSIRGGSYNEQFF.

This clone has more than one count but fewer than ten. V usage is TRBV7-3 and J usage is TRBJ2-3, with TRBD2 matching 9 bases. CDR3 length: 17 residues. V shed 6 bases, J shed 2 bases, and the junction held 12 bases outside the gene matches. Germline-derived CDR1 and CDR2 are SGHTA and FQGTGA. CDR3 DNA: TGTGCCAGCAGGGCGGGTAGCGGGGGCCCCTCCACAGATACGCAGTATTTT. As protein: CASRAGSGGPSTDTQYF.

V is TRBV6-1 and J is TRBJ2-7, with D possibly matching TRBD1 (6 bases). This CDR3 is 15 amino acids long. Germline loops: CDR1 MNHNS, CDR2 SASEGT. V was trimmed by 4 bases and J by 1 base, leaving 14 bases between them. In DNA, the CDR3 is TGTGCCAGCAGTGGACGGGACATCGGATCCTACGAGCAGTACTTC. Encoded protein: CASSGRDIGSYEQYF.

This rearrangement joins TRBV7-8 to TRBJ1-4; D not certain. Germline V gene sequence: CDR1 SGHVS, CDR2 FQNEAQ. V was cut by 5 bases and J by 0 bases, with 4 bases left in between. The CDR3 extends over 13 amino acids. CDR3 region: CASSPATNEKLFF. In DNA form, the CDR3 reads TGTGCCAGCAGCCCGGCAACTAATGAAAAACTGTTTTTT. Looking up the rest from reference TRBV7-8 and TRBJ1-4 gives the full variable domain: GAGVSQSPRYKVAKRGQDVALRCDPISGHVSLFWYQQALGQGPEFLTYFQNEAQLDKSGLPSDRFFAERPEGSVSTLKIQRTQQEDSAVYLCASSPATNEKLFFGSGTQLSVL.

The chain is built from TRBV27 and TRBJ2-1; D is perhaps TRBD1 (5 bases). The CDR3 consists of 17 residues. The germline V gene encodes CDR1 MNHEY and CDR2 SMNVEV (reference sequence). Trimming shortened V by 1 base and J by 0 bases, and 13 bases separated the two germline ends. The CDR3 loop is CASSLFWTISSYNEQFF. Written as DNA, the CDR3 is TGTGCCAGCAGTTTATTTTGGACAATCAGCTCCTACAATGAGCAGTTCTTC.

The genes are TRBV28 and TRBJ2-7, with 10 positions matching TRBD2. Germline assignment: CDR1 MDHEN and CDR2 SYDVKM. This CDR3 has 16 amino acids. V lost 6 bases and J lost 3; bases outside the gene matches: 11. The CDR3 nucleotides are TGTGCCAGCAGCTCCTGGGAACTAGCGGGGATCTACGAGCAGTACTTC. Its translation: CASSSWELAGIYEQYF. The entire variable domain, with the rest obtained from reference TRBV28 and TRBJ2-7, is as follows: DVKVTQSSRYLVKRTGEKVFLECVQDMDHENMFWYRQDPGLGLRLIYFSYDVKMKEKGDIPEGYSVSREKKERFSLILESASTNQTSMYLCASSSWELAGIYEQYFGPGTRLTVT.

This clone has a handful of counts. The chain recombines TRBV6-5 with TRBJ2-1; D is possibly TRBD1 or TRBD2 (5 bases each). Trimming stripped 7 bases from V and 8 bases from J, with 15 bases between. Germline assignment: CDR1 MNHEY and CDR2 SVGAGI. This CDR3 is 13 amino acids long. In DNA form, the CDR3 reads TGTGCCAGCACTACCCGAGGGGTTGATGAGCAGTTCTTC. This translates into CASTTRGVDEQFF.

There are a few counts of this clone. This CDR3 reads CASSLAGAVHEQYF. The CDR3 nucleotides read TGTGCCAGCAGCTTAGCCGGGGCCGTACACGAGCAGTACTTC. V and J are TRBV7-9 and TRBJ2-7, with D tentatively TRBD1 or TRBD2 (5 bases each). CDR3 length equals 14 residues. CDR1 SEHNR and CDR2 FQNEAQ come from the germline V gene (reference sequence). The germline V and J ends were trimmed by 0 bases and 5 bases, with 11 bases remaining between them.

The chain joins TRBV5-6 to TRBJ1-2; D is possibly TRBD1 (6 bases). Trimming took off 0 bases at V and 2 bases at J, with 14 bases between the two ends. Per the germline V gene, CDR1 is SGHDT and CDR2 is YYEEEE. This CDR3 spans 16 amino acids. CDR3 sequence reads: CASSLDMGGLNYGYTF. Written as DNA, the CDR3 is TGTGCCAGCAGCTTGGACATGGGGGGGCTGAACTATGGCTACACCTTC. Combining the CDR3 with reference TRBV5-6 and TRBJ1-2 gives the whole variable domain DAGVTQSPTHLIKTRGQQVTLRCSPKSGHDTVSWYQQALGQGPQFIFQYYEEEERQRGNFPDRFSGHQFPNYSSELNVNALLLGDSALYLCASSLDMGGLNYGYTFGSGTRLTVV.

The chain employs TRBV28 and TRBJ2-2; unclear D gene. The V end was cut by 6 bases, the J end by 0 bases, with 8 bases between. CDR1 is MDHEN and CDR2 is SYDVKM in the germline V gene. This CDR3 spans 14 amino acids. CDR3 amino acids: CASSLHANTGELFF. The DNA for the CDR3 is TGTGCCAGCAGCTTGCACGCGAACACCGGGGAGCTGTTTTTT.

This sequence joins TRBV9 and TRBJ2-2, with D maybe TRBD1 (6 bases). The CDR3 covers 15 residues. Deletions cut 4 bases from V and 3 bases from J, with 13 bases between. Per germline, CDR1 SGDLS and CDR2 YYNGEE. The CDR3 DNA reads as TGTGCCAGCAGCCCCGGGACAAGCTACACCGGGGAGCTGTTTTTT. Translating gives CASSPGTSYTGELFF.

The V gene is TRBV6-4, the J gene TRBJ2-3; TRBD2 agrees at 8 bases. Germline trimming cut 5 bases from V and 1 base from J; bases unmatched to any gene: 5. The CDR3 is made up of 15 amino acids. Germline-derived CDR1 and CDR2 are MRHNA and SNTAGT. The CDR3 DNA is TGTGCCAGCAGTCGTTTAGCGGGGCGCACAGATACGCAGTATTTT. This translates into CASSRLAGRTDTQYF.

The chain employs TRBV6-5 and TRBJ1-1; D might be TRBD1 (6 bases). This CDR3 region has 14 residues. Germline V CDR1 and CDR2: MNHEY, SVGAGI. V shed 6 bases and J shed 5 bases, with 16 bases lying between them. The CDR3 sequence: CASSGLGGRTEAFF. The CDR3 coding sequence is TGTGCCAGCAGCGGGTTAGGGGGGCGTACTGAAGCTTTCTTT.

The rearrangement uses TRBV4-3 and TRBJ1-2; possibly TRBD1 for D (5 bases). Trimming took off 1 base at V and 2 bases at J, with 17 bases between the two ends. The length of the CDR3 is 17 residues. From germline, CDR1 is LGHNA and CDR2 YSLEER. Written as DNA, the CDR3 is TGCGCCAGCAGCCAAGTTTGGGGGGGGGAAACGAACTATGGCTACACCTTC. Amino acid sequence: CASSQVWGGETNYGYTF.

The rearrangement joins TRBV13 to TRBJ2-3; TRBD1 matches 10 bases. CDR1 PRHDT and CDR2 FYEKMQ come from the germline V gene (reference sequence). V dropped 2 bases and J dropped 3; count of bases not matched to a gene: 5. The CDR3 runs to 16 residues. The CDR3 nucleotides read TGTGCCAGCAGCTTAAGGACAGGGGGTCTGACAGATACGCAGTATTTT. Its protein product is CASSLRTGGLTDTQYF. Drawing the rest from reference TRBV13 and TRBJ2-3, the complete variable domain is AAGVIQSPRHLIKEKRETATLKCYPIPRHDTVYWYQQGPGQDPQFLISFYEKMQSDKGSIPDRFSAQQFSDYHSELNMSSLELGDSALYFCASSLRTGGLTDTQYFGPGTRLTVL.

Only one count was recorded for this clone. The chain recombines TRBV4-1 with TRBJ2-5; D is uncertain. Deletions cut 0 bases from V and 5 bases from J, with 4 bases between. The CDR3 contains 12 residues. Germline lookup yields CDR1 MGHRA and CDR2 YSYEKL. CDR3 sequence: CASSQEQETQYF. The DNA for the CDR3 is TGCGCCAGCAGCCAAGAGCAGGAGACCCAGTACTTC.

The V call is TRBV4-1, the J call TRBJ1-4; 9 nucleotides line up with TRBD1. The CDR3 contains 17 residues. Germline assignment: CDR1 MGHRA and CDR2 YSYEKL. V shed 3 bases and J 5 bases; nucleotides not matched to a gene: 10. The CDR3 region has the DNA TGCGCCAGCAGCCAGTTGAGTTTGACAGGGGGAAATGAAAAACTGTTTTTT. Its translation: CASSQLSLTGGNEKLFF.